Listed below are T cell receptor beta chains from one sample, sequenced in a study of vaccination and CD4 T cells after COVID-19. Their specific antigens are unknown. TCRdb re-derived calls from the PCR reads in MiXCR, one entry per CDR3 protein. The sample consists of 10,000 or so distinct CDR3 sequences, roughly 35% of them appearing once. The sequenced sample consisted of CD4+ T cells from blood, cultured in vitro. These receptors came from a human donor in good health. Each CDR3 is given without its conserved first and last residue. Rows give clone size only sometimes, using once, few, many, or a class for an expanded clone.

>-|TRBJ2-3|14|TRBV5-1
ASSPTNPGLEDTQY
>-|TRBJ1-2|10|TRBV19
ASSIVNYGYT
>-|TRBJ2-5|13|TRBV3-1
ASSSIRTGQETQY
>few|TRBJ1-2|10|TRBV28
ASSSVRGGYT
>-|TRBJ1-5|15|TRBV28
ASSPRTGAVGNQPQH
>-|TRBJ2-3|9|TRBV28
ASSEGFGQY
>large|TRBJ2-2|13|TRBV2
ASSEASGVTGELF
>-|TRBJ2-3|14|TRBV5-4
ASSLEAGVVTDTQY
>-|TRBJ2-5|13|TRBV6-2/TRBV6-3
ASSPRLAGYGTQY
>few|TRBJ2-5|13|TRBV6-4
ASSDSAGPAETQY
>-|TRBJ2-7|13|TRBV7-3
ASSPYGTGGYEQY
>-|TRBJ2-1|12|TRBV18
ASSPLAGSNEQF
>-|TRBJ1-2|9|TRBV18
ASSEDYGYT
>-|TRBJ2-3|11|TRBV5-1
ASSSRVTDTQY
>-|TRBJ2-7|11|TRBV7-3
ASSRAGGDEQY
>few|TRBJ1-2|13|TRBV7-7
ASSPRLGGTYGYT
>-|TRBJ1-2|11|TRBV5-1
ASRGDTNYGYT
>-|TRBJ2-3|14|TRBV7-7
ASSPYSGTLGDTQY
>-|TRBJ2-7|12|TRBV24-1
ATSTGTSTNEQY
>-|TRBJ1-6|12|TRBV2
ASSEVGDNSPLH
>-|TRBJ1-1|12|TRBV23-1
ASSQLHRGREAF
>-|TRBJ2-2|15|TRBV6-1
ASRAQGVTGVTGELF
>few|TRBJ1-5|8|TRBV20-1
SASGQPQH
>-|TRBJ2-7|14|TRBV7-2
ASSLEGRAKLYEQY
>-|TRBJ1-1|10|TRBV10-3
AITSGRSEAF
>once|TRBJ1-2|12|TRBV29-1
SVYPIQMNYGYT
>-|TRBJ1-5|11|TRBV11-2
ASSLDSNQPQH
>-|TRBJ1-2|12|TRBV12-3/TRBV12-4
ASSLLQGLEGYT
>few|TRBJ2-3|13|TRBV29-1
SVEGGAGGPDTQY